A selection of T cell receptor beta chains follows, all from one sample in a study of cytomegalovirus exposure and HLA in healthy donors. The assay was immunoSEQ multiplex PCR, and TCRdb's table has in-frame clones only and misses some. The data contain some 60,000 clones, 90% to 96% of them singletons. Sequencing input: PBMCs. These receptors were collected from a man aged 18 to 29 in good health and CMV-seronegative. Each CDR3 is given with its conserved first and last residue. The order of the fields is CDR3 DNA, CDR3 protein, CDR3 length, J gene, V gene, clone size, D gene. The D gene is left open where the match is weak. Rows may omit the clone size; those that give it use once, few, many or a size class.

TGTGCCAGCAGCGCCGGACTCCGGGACAGGGGCTACGAGCAGTACTTC	CASSAGLRDRGYEQYF	16	TRBJ2-7	TRBV9	NA	TRBD1
TGCGCCACCAATCCAGGGGGTTTAGGGGAGACCCAGTACTTC	CATNPGGLGETQYF	14	TRBJ2-5	TRBV5-1	NA	TRBD1
TGTGCCAGCAGCCTTAGCGGGAGCGCTGGTTACGAGCAGTACTTC	CASSLSGSAGYEQYF	15	TRBJ2-7	TRBV7-9	NA	TRBD2
TGTGCCATCAGGGACTCTAGCGGGGGAGATACGCAGTATTTT	CAIRDSSGGDTQYF	14	TRBJ2-3	TRBV15	NA	TRBD2
TGCGCCAGCAGCCCCCGTCAGGGCGATACGCAGTATTTT	CASSPRQGDTQYF	13	TRBJ2-3	TRBV5-1	NA	NA
TGTGCCAGCAGCCAATACTGGACTAGCGGGAGGGTAGGTGAGCAGTTCTTC	CASSQYWTSGRVGEQFF	17	TRBJ2-1	TRBV28	NA	TRBD2
TGTGCCAGCAGTGACACAGTCACCTACGAGCAGTACTTC	CASSDTVTYEQYF	13	TRBJ2-7	TRBV2	NA	NA
TGTGCCAGCAGTGAAGGCGGGAGGTCCTACAATGAGCAGTTCTTC	CASSEGGRSYNEQFF	15	TRBJ2-1	TRBV6-1	NA	TRBD2
TGTGCCAGCAGCCTCAGACTAGCGGGTACGACAGATACGCAGTATTTT	CASSLRLAGTTDTQYF	16	TRBJ2-3	TRBV7-9	few	TRBD2
TGTGCCAGCAGTGAAGCGGCAGGGTCCTCCTACGAGCAGTACTTC	CASSEAAGSSYEQYF	15	TRBJ2-7	TRBV6-1	few	NA
TGTGCCAGCAGTGAATCGGGACAGAGGAACACTGAAGCTTTCTTT	CASSESGQRNTEAFF	15	TRBJ1-1	TRBV6-1	NA	TRBD1
TGTGCCAGCAGCCCGGGACTAGCGGGAAGGGAGACCCAGTACTTC	CASSPGLAGRETQYF	15	TRBJ2-5	TRBV5-4	NA	TRBD2
TGCGCCAGCAGTGAGAGAAAAGGGGGCGAGGGAACTGAAGCTTTCTTT	CASSERKGGEGTEAFF	16	TRBJ1-1	TRBV10-1	NA	TRBD1
TGTGCCAGCAGCTTATATTTGTCTAGCGGGAGTAAAGAGACCCAGTACTTC	CASSLYLSSGSKETQYF	17	TRBJ2-5	TRBV11-2	NA	TRBD2
TGCGCCAGCAGCGCGGCGGGGCTTGGGGCCAACGTCCTGACTTTC	CASSAAGLGANVLTF	15	TRBJ2-6	TRBV5-1	NA	NA
TGTGCCAGTAGTAAACTAGAGAACACCGGGGAGCTGTTTTTT	CASSKLENTGELFF	14	TRBJ2-2	TRBV19	NA	NA
TGCGCCAGCAGCGAGAGTTCCGGGACAGGGTATTTGTCTTTCTTT	CASSESSGTGYLSFF	15	TRBJ1-1	TRBV5-1	NA	TRBD1
TGTGCCAGCAGCCAAGGATTCGGGACTAACACCGGGGAGCTGTTTTTT	CASSQGFGTNTGELFF	16	TRBJ2-2	TRBV14	NA	NA
TGTGCCACCGAGGGACGCGGGAGAGGACAAACAGATACGCAGTATTTT	CATEGRGRGQTDTQYF	16	TRBJ2-3	TRBV19	NA	TRBD2
TGTGCCAGCACATCTCACAGTGAGACCTTTTTATCTTTCTTT	CASTSHSETFLSFF	14	TRBJ1-1	TRBV28	NA	NA
TGTGCCAGCTCACTCGCCGGAGGGCCGTACGAGCAGTACTTC	CASSLAGGPYEQYF	14	TRBJ2-7	TRBV18	once	NA
TGCGCCAGCAGCTCGGGGGACTCTGGAAACACCATATATTTT	CASSSGDSGNTIYF	14	TRBJ1-3	TRBV5-1	NA	NA
TGTGCCAGCAGTCCAAACCCGCATCAGGGGATGTTGGGGCAGTACTTC	CASSPNPHQGMLGQYF	16	TRBJ2-7	TRBV27	NA	NA
TGCGCCAGCAGCTTGCGGGGTGAGCAGCCCCAGCATTTT	CASSLRGEQPQHF	13	TRBJ1-5	TRBV5-1	NA	NA
TGTGCCAGCAGCGTAACCGGGACTAGAAGCGAGCAGTACTTC	CASSVTGTRSEQYF	14	TRBJ2-7	TRBV11-1	NA	TRBD2
TGTGCCAGCAGCCACCCGGGACCCGGGGGTTCCTATTTT	CASSHPGPGGSYF	13	TRBJ2-3	TRBV14	once	NA
TGTGCCAGCAGCTTAGCTCTAGCGGGAGTCCAAAACATTCAGTACTTC	CASSLALAGVQNIQYF	16	TRBJ2-4	TRBV7-8	NA	TRBD2
TGTGCCAGTAATCTACAGGGACGGGACGAGCAGTACTTC	CASNLQGRDEQYF	13	TRBJ2-7	TRBV19	NA	NA
TGTGCCACCGGACAAGCCTACGAGCAGTACTTC	CATGQAYEQYF	11	TRBJ2-7	TRBV19	NA	NA
TGTGCCAGCAGTTGGGCAATCAAGACTGAAGCTTTCTTT	CASSWAIKTEAFF	13	TRBJ1-1	TRBV28	NA	NA
TGTGCCAGCAGTGCGGTAGCGGGAGTAAGTGAGCAGTTCTTC	CASSAVAGVSEQFF	14	TRBJ2-1	TRBV6-1	NA	TRBD2
TGTGCCAGCAGTTTCCCCCGACAGGGAGCGACCATGAACACTGAAGCTTTCTTT	CASSFPRQGATMNTEAFF	18	TRBJ1-1	TRBV28	NA	TRBD1
TGTGCCAGCAGTTTACAACTAACCAATGAGCAGTTCTTC	CASSLQLTNEQFF	13	TRBJ2-1	TRBV27	NA	NA